This T cell receptor (beta chain) emerged from a study of glioma-infiltrating T cells after dendritic cell vaccination. About the research overall: Dendritic cell vaccination trial patients had either newly diagnosed or recurrent glioblastoma. Dendritic cells derived from monocytes and pulsed with autologous tumor lysate formed the vaccine.

Worth noting for this clone: Its specificity is not known.

J lost 7 bases, V lost 5 bases, and 15 bases had no gene match. The CDR3 is 17 amino acids. The germline V gene encodes CDR1 LNHDA and CDR2 SQIVND (reference sequence). Input was approximately 2 ug genomic DNA, or all available if less. Data came from immunoSEQ multiplex PCR; TCRdb stores just in-frame clones and leaves some out. The repertoire has some 70,000 clones, 80% to 85% of them found once; the top ten carry around 9.6%. Whole-study results and caveats: Longer survival after dendritic cell vaccination followed higher pretreatment TIL content.

Sequencing used blood, obtained before dendritic cell vaccination. This TCR was recovered from a human donor with glioblastoma. This chain uses TRBV19 with TRBJ2-2, with 8 bases fitting TRBD1. The CDR3: CASSHVPGGALGGELFF. In nucleotides, the CDR3 is TGTGCCAGTAGTCATGTCCCAGGGGGCGCCTTGGGCGGGGAGCTGTTTTTT.